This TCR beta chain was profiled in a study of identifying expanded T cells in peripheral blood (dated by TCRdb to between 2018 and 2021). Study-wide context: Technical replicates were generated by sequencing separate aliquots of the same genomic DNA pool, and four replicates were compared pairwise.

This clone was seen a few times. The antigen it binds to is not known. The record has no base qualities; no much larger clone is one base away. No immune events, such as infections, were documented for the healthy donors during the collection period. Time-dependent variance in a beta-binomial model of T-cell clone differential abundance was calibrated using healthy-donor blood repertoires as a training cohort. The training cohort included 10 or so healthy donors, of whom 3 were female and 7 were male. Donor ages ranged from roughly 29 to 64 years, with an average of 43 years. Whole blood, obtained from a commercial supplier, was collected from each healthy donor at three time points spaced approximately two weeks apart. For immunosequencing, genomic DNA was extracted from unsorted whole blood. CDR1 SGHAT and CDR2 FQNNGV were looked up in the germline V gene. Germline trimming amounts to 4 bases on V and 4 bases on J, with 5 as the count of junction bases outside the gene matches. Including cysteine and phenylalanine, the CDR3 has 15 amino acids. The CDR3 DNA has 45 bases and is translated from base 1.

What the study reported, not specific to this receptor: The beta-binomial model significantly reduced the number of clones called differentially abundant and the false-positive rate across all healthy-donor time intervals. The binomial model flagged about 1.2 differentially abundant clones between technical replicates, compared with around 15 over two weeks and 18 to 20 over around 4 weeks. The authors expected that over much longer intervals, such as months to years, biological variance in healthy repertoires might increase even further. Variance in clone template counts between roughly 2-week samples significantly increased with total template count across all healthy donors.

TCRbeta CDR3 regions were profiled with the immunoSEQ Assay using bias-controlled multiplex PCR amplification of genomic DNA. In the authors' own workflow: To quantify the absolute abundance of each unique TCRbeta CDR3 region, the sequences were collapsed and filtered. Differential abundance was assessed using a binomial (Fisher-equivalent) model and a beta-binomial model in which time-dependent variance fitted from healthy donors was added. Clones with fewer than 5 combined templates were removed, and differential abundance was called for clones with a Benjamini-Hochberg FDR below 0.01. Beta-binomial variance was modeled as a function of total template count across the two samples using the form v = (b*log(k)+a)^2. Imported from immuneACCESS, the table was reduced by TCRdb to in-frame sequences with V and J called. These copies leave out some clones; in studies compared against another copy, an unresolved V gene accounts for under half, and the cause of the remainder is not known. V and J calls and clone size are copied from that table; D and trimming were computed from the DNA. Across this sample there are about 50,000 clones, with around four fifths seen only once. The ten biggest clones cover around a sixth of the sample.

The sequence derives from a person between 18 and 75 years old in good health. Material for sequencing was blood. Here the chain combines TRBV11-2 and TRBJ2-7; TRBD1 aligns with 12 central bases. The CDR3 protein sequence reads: CASSSPGQGAYEQYF. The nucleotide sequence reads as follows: TGTGCCAGCAGCTCTCCGGGACAGGGGGCTTACGAGCAGTACTTC.